The 5 T cell receptor beta chains below all came from one sample that was sequenced in a study of T-cell memory formation after mild COVID-19. MiXCR, applied by TCRdb to the 5' RACE reads, yields one record per CDR3 protein. The sample carries fewer than 600,000 distinct CDR3 sequences, about 20% recorded once. The sample was PBMCs or a T cell subset sorted from them (not recorded which). The receptors were sampled from an adult woman who had mild COVID-19 (a few samples of this study predate the infection). Cell type and time point are not known.

This clonotype was counted ten times or more. This chain joins TRBV24-1 and TRBJ1-5; D is uncertain. The ends were cut back, 0 bases at V and 2 bases at J, with 10 bases in the middle. The CDR3 has 16 residues. Germline V gene sequence: CDR1 KGHDR, CDR2 SFDVKD. The DNA of the CDR3 is TGTGCCACCAGTGATTTGCGGAGGGAAGGCAATCAGCCCCAGCATTTT. The encoded protein is CATSDLRREGNQPQHF.

The chain combines TRBV7-9 with TRBJ2-1; D perhaps matches TRBD1 (5 bases). The germline V and J ends were trimmed by 3 bases and 5 bases, with 11 bases remaining between them. CDR3 length: 14 residues. CDR1 and CDR2 (germline): SEHNR, FQNEAQ (reference sequence). As DNA, the CDR3 is TGTGCCAGCAGCTTCCAGGGTGATGACAATGAGCAGTTCTTC. The encoded protein is CASSFQGDDNEQFF.

V usage is TRBV5-4 and J usage is TRBJ2-1, with D possibly TRBD2 on 6 matching bases. V gave up 4 bases and J gave up 7 bases, with 18 bases separating them. The V gene's germline CDR1 is SGHNT and CDR2 YYREEE (reference sequence). The CDR3 length is 15 residues. The CDR3 loop reads CASSPGTPKGNEQFF. The DNA for the CDR3 is TGTGCCAGCAGCCCTGGGACTCCAAAGGGGAATGAGCAGTTCTTC.

In its sample, this clonotype was seen once. This chain joins TRBV9 and TRBJ2-1; 13 nucleotides align to TRBD2. The trim removed 3 bases at V and 6 bases at J, leaving 3 bases unmatched. The CDR3 length is 15 residues. Per the germline V gene, CDR1 is SGDLS and CDR2 is YYNGEE. The CDR3: CASSGWTSGSNEQFF. The CDR3 nucleotides read TGTGCCAGCAGCGGGTGGACTAGCGGGAGCAATGAGCAGTTCTTC. The full variable domain, in which reference TRBV9 and TRBJ2-1 provide the parts outside the CDR3, is DSGVTQTPKHLITATGQRVTLRCSPRSGDLSVYWYQQSLDQGLQFLIQYYNGEERAKGNILERFSAQQFPDLHSELNLSSLELGDSALYFCASSGWTSGSNEQFFGPGTRLTVL.

This clonotype was seen a handful of times. The rearrangement joins TRBV5-4 to TRBJ1-1, with TRBD1 as a possible D gene (5 bases). Germline V gene lookup returns CDR1 SGHNT and CDR2 YYREEE (reference sequence). Trimming left V 3 bases short and J 1 base short, with 10 bases between. The CDR3 is 14 residues long. CDR3 in amino acids: CASSSATENTEAFF. The CDR3 DNA reads as TGTGCCAGCAGCTCAGCGACAGAGAACACTGAAGCTTTCTTT.